This TCR beta chain came from a study of blood T cells in healthy people across ages. A second PCR, run for about 6 to 11 cycles, used a sample-barcoded 5' primer plus a J-beta primer mix. Each cDNA was tagged by a template-switch adaptor containing 12 random nucleotides. TCRdb ran MiXCR on the 5' RACE reads and lists one entry per CDR3 protein. This table has fewer than 1.5 million distinct CDR3 sequences, 35% to 45% appearing once. The germline gives CDR1 SNHLY, CDR2 FYNNEI. Losses at the gene ends were 6 bases for V and 3 bases for J; bases not matched to a gene: 6. This CDR3 spans 15 amino acids. The sequencing sample was made of blood. The chain has TRBV2 and TRBJ2-2, with TRBD2 matching 8 bases. This receptor was identified in a woman between 18 and 29 years old in good health. CDR3 DNA sequence: TGTGCCAGCAGCGGAGCGGGAGTCGACACCGGGGAGCTGTTTTTT. Translation gives CASSGAGVDTGELFF.